A single sample is the source of the 19 T cell receptor beta chains below, sequenced in a study of long-term antiretroviral therapy in people with HIV. The assay, immunoSEQ v3.0, was run at survey level. Data came from immunoSEQ multiplex PCR; TCRdb stores just in-frame clones and leaves some out. The table lists tens of thousands of clones, 82% of them singletons. The specimen was unsorted PBMCs, collected 2.3 to 2.5 years after starting antiretroviral therapy. These receptors were taken from a man in his forties or fifties with HIV.

V gene TRBV18 combines with J gene TRBJ2-3, with D unresolved. Trimming took 6 bases from V and 2 from J, leaving 6 bases between them. This CDR3 is 12 amino acids long. Germline V gene lookup returns CDR1 KGHSH and CDR2 LQKENI. The CDR3 DNA follows: TGTGCCAGCTCGCTGATCACAGATACGCAGTATTTT. Its protein product is CASSLITDTQYF.

The V gene is TRBV27, the J gene TRBJ2-7, with TRBD2 as a possible D gene (6 bases). CDR1 and CDR2 (germline): MNHEY, SMNVEV (reference sequence). Trimming left V 6 bases short and J 3 bases short, with 27 bases between. The CDR3 loop spans 18 amino acids. CDR3 in DNA: TGTGCCAGCAGATCTACAACACCAGGTCTGGGGAGGATCTACGAGCAGTACTTC. This translates into CASRSTTPGLGRIYEQYF.

The genes are TRBV5-8 and TRBJ1-1, with D unresolved. The CDR3 runs to 16 residues. The V gene's germline CDR1 is SGHTS and CDR2 YDEGEE. V gave up 1 base and J gave up 2 bases, with 15 bases separating them. The CDR3 spells CASSLTSATPNTEAFF. The CDR3 DNA reads as TGTGCCAGCAGCTTGACGTCAGCAACACCAAACACTGAAGCTTTCTTT.

The chain recombines TRBV5-1 with TRBJ1-5; a weak D match, TRBD1 (6 bases). Per the germline V gene, CDR1 is SGHRS and CDR2 is YFSETQ. The CDR3 loop spans 15 amino acids. Trimming shortened V by 4 bases and J by 1 base, and 12 bases separated the two germline ends. In DNA, the CDR3 is TGCGCCAGCAGCCCTGGCAGGGGAAGCAATCAGCCCCAGCATTTT. This encodes CASSPGRGSNQPQHF.

This clone was counted once. The chain employs TRBV14 and TRBJ2-1, with 9 bases that match TRBD1. Per germline, CDR1 SGHDN and CDR2 FVKESK. The CDR3 extends over 14 amino acids. The ends lost 5 bases at V and 12 bases at J; junction bases unmatched: 11. The CDR3 DNA is TGTGCCAGCAGCAGCCGGGACAGGGTTTGGGCGCAGTTCTTC. It codes for CASSSRDRVWAQFF.

This CDR3 reads CASSLAESAHYEQYF. CDR3 nucleotide sequence: TGTGCCAGCAGCTTAGCGGAATCAGCCCACTACGAGCAGTACTTC. The J gene is TRBJ2-7, the V gene TRBV7-8; D gene ambiguous. This CDR3 is 15 amino acids long. From germline, CDR1 is SGHVS and CDR2 FQNEAQ. V was shortened by 0 bases and J by 3 bases, with 12 bases between the two germline ends.

The chain combines TRBV5-5 with TRBJ1-4, with TRBD1 identical over 10 bases. Germline V gene sequence: CDR1 SGHKS, CDR2 YYEKEE (reference sequence). The J segment lost 8 bases and the V segment lost 4 bases, leaving 5 bases of the junction unmatched. The CDR3 length is 14 residues. In nucleotides, the CDR3 is TGTGCCAGCAGCCTCGGACAGGGGGGGGAAAAACTGTTTTTT. Translating gives CASSLGQGGEKLFF.

This clone is a singleton in its sample. The chain has TRBV6-8 and TRBJ2-5; 7 bases align to TRBD2. CDR3 length: 16 amino acids. Germline CDR1 and CDR2: MNHGY and SAAAGT. V lost 7 bases to trimming and J lost 3 bases; unmatched junction nucleotides: 14. The CDR3 nucleotides read TGTGCCAGCACCCACCCAGCCGGACTAGACGAAGAGACCCAGTACTTC. Amino acid sequence: CASTHPAGLDEETQYF.

The chain employs TRBV19 and TRBJ2-5; TRBD2 aligns across 13 bases. The CDR3 runs 16 residues. Losses at the gene ends were 5 bases for V and 1 base for J; bases not matched to a gene: 4. Germline V gene sequence: CDR1 LNHDA, CDR2 SQIVND (reference sequence). CDR3 in amino acids: CASSEGLAGLQETQYF. CDR3 nucleotides: TGTGCCAGTAGTGAGGGACTAGCGGGACTCCAAGAGACCCAGTACTTC. Supplemented by reference TRBV19 and TRBJ2-5, the full variable domain reads DGGITQSPKYLFRKEGQNVTLSCEQNLNHDAMYWYRQDPGQGLRLIYYSQIVNDFQKGDIAEGYSVSREKKESFPLTVTSAQKNPTAFYLCASSEGLAGLQETQYFGPGTRLLVL.

By sample fraction, this clone is medium-sized. The chain joins TRBV6-6 to TRBJ2-1; no clear D. This CDR3 contains 12 residues. Germline V lookup: CDR1 MNHNY, CDR2 SVGAGI (reference sequence). Between the trimmed V and J ends, which lost 5 bases and 12 bases, there was a span of 14 bases. For the CDR3, the DNA is TGTGCCAGCAGTCCCGAAGGGCTGGGGCAGTTCTTC. Its translation: CASSPEGLGQFF.

The V and J genes are TRBV10-2 and TRBJ2-2; TRBD1 aligns across 9 bases. In germline, CDR1 is WSHSY, CDR2 SAAADI. V dropped 6 bases and J dropped 3; count of bases not matched to a gene: 5. The CDR3 is 15 residues long. In nucleotides, the CDR3 is TGCGCCAGCAGAAAACAGGGGGCGGACACCGGGGAGCTGTTTTTT. Translation gives CASRKQGADTGELFF.

This chain links TRBV7-6 with TRBJ1-2; maybe TRBD1 (5 bases). Germline loops: CDR1 SGHVS, CDR2 FNYEAQ. V lost 0 bases and J 4 bases, leaving 18 bases between the germline ends. The CDR3 is made up of 17 amino acids. Here the CDR3 DNA reads TGTGCCAGCAGCTTAGCGGGTTCGACAGCCCCTAGCTATGGCTACACCTTC. It codes for CASSLAGSTAPSYGYTF.

This clone showed up just a few times. The gene calls are TRBV27 and TRBJ1-2; D might be TRBD1 (5 bases). Trimming cost V 3 bases and J 3 bases, with 11 bases left between them. Germline V gene data show CDR1 as MNHEY and CDR2 as SMNVEV (reference sequence). CDR3 length equals 14 residues. For the CDR3, the DNA is TGTGCCAGCAGTTTCTCTGGGGCGTACTATGGCTACACCTTC. Its protein product is CASSFSGAYYGYTF.

The genes are TRBV10-3 and TRBJ2-3; TRBD1 aligns across 7 bases. The CDR3 extends over 13 amino acids. The ends lost 3 bases at V and 6 bases at J; junction bases unmatched: 3. The germline CDR1 and CDR2 sequences are ENHRY and SYGVKD. CDR3 DNA: TGTGCCATCAGTGAAACACAGGGGGATACGCAGTATTTT. Translation gives CAISETQGDTQYF.

The rearrangement joins TRBV6-1 to TRBJ1-1; TRBD1 is a possible D gene (5 bases). The CDR3 is 14 amino acids. Germline V gene lookup returns CDR1 MNHNS and CDR2 SASEGT. Deletions cut 5 bases from V and 1 base from J, with 11 bases between. In DNA, the CDR3 is TGTGCCAGCAGTACGAAGACAGCGAACACTGAAGCTTTCTTT. It yields the protein CASSTKTANTEAFF.

The rearrangement links TRBV7-9 to TRBJ2-2; D call uncertain. The V end was cut by 3 bases, the J end by 7 bases, with 12 bases between. CDR1 is SEHNR and CDR2 is FQNEAQ in the germline V gene (reference sequence). This CDR3 region has 14 residues. CDR3 amino acids: CASSFQQLGGELFF. The CDR3, as DNA: TGTGCCAGCAGCTTCCAGCAATTGGGCGGGGAGCTGTTTTTT.

The rearrangement joins TRBV7-2 to TRBJ1-5, with 9 positions matching TRBD1. Trimming cost V 4 bases and J 6 bases; bases outside gene matches: 10. Germline values: CDR1 SGHTA, CDR2 FQGNSA. The CDR3 length is 16 residues. CDR3 loop: CASSSTGGGGGQPQHF. CDR3 bases: TGTGCCAGCAGCTCGACAGGGGGAGGGGGGGGTCAGCCCCAGCATTTT.

Here the CDR3 reads CAWSDGGEKLFF. In nucleotides, the CDR3 is TGTGCCTGGAGTGATGGGGGGGAAAAACTGTTTTTT. The chain carries TRBV30 and TRBJ1-4, with a tentative D call TRBD1 (5 bases). V lost 1 base and J 8 bases, leaving 8 bases between the germline ends. Germline loops: CDR1 GTSNPN, CDR2 SVGIG (reference sequence). The CDR3 spans 12 residues.

This clone turned up a few times. The CDR3 DNA reads as TGTGCCAGCAGCTTAATGGGCGAGCAGTACTTC. Translated: CASSLMGEQYF. The V gene is TRBV7-2, the J gene TRBJ2-7; D uncertain. CDR1 and CDR2 (germline): SGHTA, FQGNSA. The CDR3 loop spans 11 amino acids. The V end was cut by 2 bases, the J end by 6 bases, with 5 bases between. Combining the CDR3 with reference TRBV7-2 and TRBJ2-7 gives the whole variable domain GAGVSQSPSNKVTEKGKDVELRCDPISGHTALYWYRQSLGQGLEFLIYFQGNSAPDKSGLPSDRFSAERTGGSVSTLTIQRTQQEDSAVYLCASSLMGEQYFGPGTRLTVT.